The 5 T cell receptor beta chains given below trace back to one sample, sequenced in a study of beta chain features in type 1 diabetes. Study findings and constraints: Moderate but significant shortening of TCRB CDR3s was recorded in all four CD4+ subsets from Type 1 diabetes patients.

These receptors have no known antigen. The entirety of the isolated RNA underwent reverse transcription, so expressed TCRB transcripts were sequenced. Measured with immunoSEQ multiplex PCR; TCRdb has only the in-frame clones, and not every one. The sample lists a few hundred thousand clones; over 14% were seen once. The sample consisted of naive CD4+ T cells from blood. The receptors were gathered from a man aged 18 to 30 with type 1 diabetes.

This clone was counted a few times. The rearrangement links TRBV18 to TRBJ2-7; D uncertain. The germline gives CDR1 KGHSH, CDR2 LQKENI. The CDR3 loop spans 16 amino acids. Trimming removed 4 bases from V and 6 bases from J, with 22 bases in between. For the CDR3, the DNA is TGTGCCAGCTCACTTGACTCCCCATTCACTATGTTCGAGCAGTACTTC. Its protein product is CASSLDSPFTMFEQYF.

The V call is TRBV9, the J call TRBJ2-1; perhaps TRBD2 as D (7 bases). The CDR3 covers 15 residues. V lost 3 bases to trimming and J lost 5 bases, with 15 bases between them. Germline V gene sequence: CDR1 SGDLS, CDR2 YYNGEE. CDR3: CASSEGGGPHNEQFF. The CDR3 nucleotides read TGTGCCAGCAGCGAAGGGGGGGGGCCACACAATGAGCAGTTCTTC.

A few counts support this clone. J is TRBJ2-3 and V is TRBV5-4; perhaps TRBD2 as D (5 bases). Germline V gene lookup returns CDR1 SGHNT and CDR2 YYREEE (reference sequence). The CDR3 spans 13 residues. Trimming shortened V by 4 bases and J by 5 bases, and 11 bases separated the two germline ends. CDR3 sequence: CASSGQGRDTQYF. The CDR3 DNA follows: TGTGCCAGCAGCGGGCAAGGGAGAGATACGCAGTATTTT.

This chain links TRBV29-1 with TRBJ2-1; 12 nucleotides align to TRBD2. There are 15 residues in the CDR3. Germline trimming cut 1 base from V and 7 bases from J; bases unmatched to any gene: 5. Per the germline V gene, CDR1 is SQVTM and CDR2 is ANQGSEA. DNA of the CDR3: TGCAGCGTTGAAGGGCGTCTAGCGGGGGGGAATGAGCAGTTCTTC. Translating it yields CSVEGRLAGGNEQFF.

In its sample, this clone was seen once. The chain combines TRBV5-1 with TRBJ2-5, with 7 bases aligning to TRBD1. V shed 1 base, J shed 4 bases, and the junction held 7 bases outside the gene matches. There are 15 residues in the CDR3. The germline V gene encodes CDR1 SGHRS and CDR2 YFSETQ. CDR3 protein: CASSLPHRTGETQYF. The CDR3 coding sequence is TGCGCCAGCAGCTTGCCACATCGGACAGGAGAGACCCAGTACTTC.